A selection of T cell receptor beta chains follows, all from one sample in a study of shared clonotypes between healthy human individuals. TCRdb's table, derived via immunoSEQ multiplex PCR, lists solely in-frame clones and lacks some. Of 2.5 million or so clones listed, approximately 90% are singletons. Source material: naive CD4+ T cells sorted from blood. The receptors come from a man aged 18-30 years in good health. Each CDR3 is given with its conserved first and last residue. The order of the fields is V gene, J gene, D gene, CDR3 DNA, CDR3 protein. D genes are given only for firm matches.

V gene: TRBV11-2; J gene: TRBJ2-5; D gene: TRBD2; CDR3 DNA: TGTGCCAGCAGGCGGGGGAGCCAAGAGACCCAGTACTTC; CDR3 protein: CASRRGSQETQYF
V gene: TRBV19; J gene: TRBJ1-4; D gene: .; CDR3 DNA: TGTGCCAGTATGGAAGGACGGGGGGGAAAACTGTTTTTT; CDR3 protein: CASMEGRGGKLFF
V gene: TRBV12-5; J gene: TRBJ1-1; D gene: .; CDR3 DNA: TGTGCTAGTGGTTTGTTAACCTGGAACACTGAAGCTTTCTTT; CDR3 protein: CASGLLTWNTEAFF
V gene: TRBV6-5; J gene: TRBJ2-1; D gene: TRBD2; CDR3 DNA: TGTGCCAGCAGTTCAACTAGCGGGAGTGGGCGTGAGCAGTTCTTC; CDR3 protein: CASSSTSGSGREQFF
V gene: TRBV7-2; J gene: TRBJ1-1; D gene: .; CDR3 DNA: TGTGCCAGCAGCTTAGGGAGAGTAACTGAAGCTTTCTTT; CDR3 protein: CASSLGRVTEAFF
V gene: TRBV19; J gene: TRBJ1-2; D gene: .; CDR3 DNA: TGTGCCAGTAGTATAGATTTAATGGGGGCCGGTACCACCTATGGCTACACCTTC; CDR3 protein: CASSIDLMGAGTTYGYTF
V gene: TRBV6-1; J gene: TRBJ2-2; D gene: TRBD1; CDR3 DNA: TGTGCCAGTCAACAGGGGGGAGACAGCGGGGAGCTGTTTTTT; CDR3 protein: CASQQGGDSGELFF
V gene: TRBV27; J gene: TRBJ1-5; D gene: .; CDR3 DNA: TGTGCCAGCAGTGGACTCGGACAATGGCGAAATCAGCCCCAGCATTTT; CDR3 protein: CASSGLGQWRNQPQHF
V gene: TRBV6-1; J gene: TRBJ1-1; D gene: .; CDR3 DNA: TGTGCCAGCAGTCTAGACATATACAACACTGAAGCTTTCTTT; CDR3 protein: CASSLDIYNTEAFF
V gene: TRBV7-9; J gene: TRBJ1-4; D gene: TRBD1; CDR3 DNA: TGTGCCAGCGGGACAGAGTTAATGAGCGGGCTGTTTTTT; CDR3 protein: CASGTELMSGLFF
V gene: TRBV6-5; J gene: TRBJ1-2; D gene: TRBD1; CDR3 DNA: TGTGCCAGCACTTCAACCGGGACAGGGAATGGCTACACCTTC; CDR3 protein: CASTSTGTGNGYTF
V gene: TRBV2; J gene: TRBJ1-3; D gene: .; CDR3 DNA: TGTGCCAGCAGTGACAACGGAAACACCATATATTTT; CDR3 protein: CASSDNGNTIYF
V gene: TRBV7-9; J gene: TRBJ1-2; D gene: .; CDR3 DNA: TGTGCCAGCAGCCGTGGGGGGAGCCCCTATGGCTACACCTTC; CDR3 protein: CASSRGGSPYGYTF
V gene: TRBV18; J gene: TRBJ2-7; D gene: .; CDR3 DNA: TGTGCCAGCTCACCACGATCGGGAGACTACGAGCAGTACTTC; CDR3 protein: CASSPRSGDYEQYF
V gene: TRBV6-1; J gene: TRBJ2-7; D gene: .; CDR3 DNA: TGTGCCAGCAGTGAAGGGGCAACCTACGAGCAGTACTTC; CDR3 protein: CASSEGATYEQYF
V gene: TRBV18; J gene: TRBJ2-7; D gene: .; CDR3 DNA: TGTGCCAGCTCACTCGGACAGCCCTACGAGCAGTACTTC; CDR3 protein: CASSLGQPYEQYF
V gene: TRBV15; J gene: TRBJ2-3; D gene: .; CDR3 DNA: TGTGCCACCAGCGACGTCACGGCTAGCACAGATACGCAGTATTTT; CDR3 protein: CATSDVTASTDTQYF
V gene: TRBV6-1; J gene: TRBJ2-7; D gene: TRBD1; CDR3 DNA: TGTGCCAGCAGTACGGACAGGACGAACTACGAGCAGTACTTC; CDR3 protein: CASSTDRTNYEQYF
V gene: TRBV5-1; J gene: TRBJ2-5; D gene: .; CDR3 DNA: TGCGCCAGCAGCTTTTCCCTGGGGCCGGAAGAGACCCAGTACTTC; CDR3 protein: CASSFSLGPEETQYF
V gene: TRBV4-3; J gene: TRBJ2-7; D gene: .; CDR3 DNA: TGCGCCAGCAGCCAAGTGGTAGCTTTCGACGAGCAGTACTTC; CDR3 protein: CASSQVVAFDEQYF
V gene: TRBV14; J gene: TRBJ2-2; D gene: .; CDR3 DNA: TGTGCCAGCAGGCAACAGAACACCGGGGAGCTGTTTTTT; CDR3 protein: CASRQQNTGELFF
V gene: TRBV10-3; J gene: TRBJ2-3; D gene: TRBD2; CDR3 DNA: TGTGCCATCAGTGAACTAGCGGGGGGCAGGGGCACAGATACGCAGTATTTT; CDR3 protein: CAISELAGGRGTDTQYF
V gene: TRBV5-1; J gene: TRBJ2-7; D gene: TRBD2; CDR3 DNA: TGCGCCAGCATAGCGGGAGCTTCGTTCCCAGGGGAATACGAGCAGTACTTC; CDR3 protein: CASIAGASFPGEYEQYF
V gene: TRBV5-1; J gene: TRBJ1-4; D gene: .; CDR3 DNA: TGCGCCAGCAGCTCCACAGGGCACGGTAATGAAAAACTGTTTTTT; CDR3 protein: CASSSTGHGNEKLFF
V gene: TRBV7-2; J gene: TRBJ2-5; D gene: TRBD2; CDR3 DNA: TGTGCCAGCAGCTTAGAAGCGGGAGTTGTAGAGACCCAGTACTTC; CDR3 protein: CASSLEAGVVETQYF
V gene: TRBV12-5; J gene: TRBJ2-7; D gene: .; CDR3 DNA: TGTGCTAGTGGGCCTACCGGGAGAAGCGAGCAGTACTTC; CDR3 protein: CASGPTGRSEQYF
V gene: TRBV6-5; J gene: TRBJ1-2; D gene: TRBD1; CDR3 DNA: TGTGCCAGCAGGAGGGACAGCAGCAATAACTATGGCTACACCTTC; CDR3 protein: CASRRDSSNNYGYTF
V gene: TRBV2; J gene: TRBJ2-7; D gene: TRBD2; CDR3 DNA: TGTGCTACCGCGGGGGGTTCCTACGAGCAGTACTTC; CDR3 protein: CATAGGSYEQYF
V gene: TRBV11-3; J gene: TRBJ2-5; D gene: .; CDR3 DNA: TGTGCCAGCAGCTTAGGGGCAGCGGGCCAAGAGACCCAGTACTTC; CDR3 protein: CASSLGAAGQETQYF
V gene: TRBV18; J gene: TRBJ2-7; D gene: TRBD2; CDR3 DNA: TGTGCCAGCTCACCGCGGGGGGGTGGCTACGAGCAGTACTTC; CDR3 protein: CASSPRGGGYEQYF
V gene: TRBV30; J gene: TRBJ1-6; D gene: .; CDR3 DNA: TGTGCCCAGGCCTTCGGAAATTCACCCCTCCACTTT; CDR3 protein: CAQAFGNSPLHF
V gene: TRBV6-1; J gene: TRBJ2-3; D gene: .; CDR3 DNA: TGTGCCAGCAGTGAAAGGGGGGATACGCAGTATTTT; CDR3 protein: CASSERGDTQYF
V gene: TRBV28; J gene: TRBJ1-1; D gene: .; CDR3 DNA: TGTGCCAGCAGTGACGTAACGGGAGCTTTCTTT; CDR3 protein: CASSDVTGAFF
V gene: TRBV30; J gene: TRBJ2-1; D gene: .; CDR3 DNA: TGTGCCTGGAGTAAGGGTCCTAGTGCCGATGAGCAGTTCTTC; CDR3 protein: CAWSKGPSADEQFF
V gene: TRBV19; J gene: TRBJ1-1; D gene: .; CDR3 DNA: TGTGCCAGTAGTGCCCGAAGCGAAGCTTTCTTT; CDR3 protein: CASSARSEAFF
V gene: TRBV27; J gene: TRBJ1-4; D gene: .; CDR3 DNA: TGTGCCAGCACCGGGGCAGGGGCTCGGGAAAAACTGTTTTTT; CDR3 protein: CASTGAGAREKLFF
V gene: TRBV10-1; J gene: TRBJ1-6; D gene: .; CDR3 DNA: TGCGCCAGCAGTGAGAACAGTTTCAATTCACCCCTCCACTTT; CDR3 protein: CASSENSFNSPLHF
V gene: TRBV5-6; J gene: TRBJ1-2; D gene: .; CDR3 DNA: TGTGCCAGCAGCGTCCGGGGGGCCGGTGGCTACACCTTC; CDR3 protein: CASSVRGAGGYTF
V gene: TRBV29-1; J gene: TRBJ2-5; D gene: TRBD1; CDR3 DNA: TGCAGCGTCGAACCGGGACAGGGAATAGAGACCCAGTACTTC; CDR3 protein: CSVEPGQGIETQYF
V gene: TRBV4-3; J gene: TRBJ2-4; D gene: .; CDR3 DNA: TGCGCCAGCAGCCAAGGGGTGACCAAAAACATTCAGTACTTC; CDR3 protein: CASSQGVTKNIQYF
V gene: TRBV5-1; J gene: TRBJ2-7; D gene: .; CDR3 DNA: TGCGCCAGCAGCTTGGGTTGGGGCCGGTCCTACGAGCAGTACTTC; CDR3 protein: CASSLGWGRSYEQYF
V gene: TRBV14; J gene: TRBJ1-1; D gene: .; CDR3 DNA: TGTGCCAGCAGCCCCGCGGGGCAGGGACGGGCTTTCTTT; CDR3 protein: CASSPAGQGRAFF
V gene: TRBV5-1; J gene: TRBJ2-5; D gene: TRBD2; CDR3 DNA: TGCGCCAGCAGCTTGACGGGAGCGGGGGAGACCCAGTACTTC; CDR3 protein: CASSLTGAGETQYF
V gene: TRBV14; J gene: TRBJ2-1; D gene: TRBD1; CDR3 DNA: TGTGCCAGCAGCCGACGACAGGGGCTAGGCGAGAGTGAGCAGTTCTTC; CDR3 protein: CASSRRQGLGESEQFF
V gene: TRBV4-2; J gene: TRBJ2-5; D gene: TRBD2; CDR3 DNA: TGTGCCAGCAGCCAAGAGGTCTCCCGGGGGGGCCGGGAGACCCAGTACTTC; CDR3 protein: CASSQEVSRGGRETQYF
V gene: TRBV5-1; J gene: TRBJ2-2; D gene: .; CDR3 DNA: TGCGCCAGCAGCTTGTTGGCAGGCCTCAAGACCGGGGAGCTGTTTTTT; CDR3 protein: CASSLLAGLKTGELFF
V gene: TRBV19; J gene: TRBJ2-1; D gene: TRBD2; CDR3 DNA: TGTGCCAGTACCATAGCGGGAGTGGACAATGAGCAGTTCTTC; CDR3 protein: CASTIAGVDNEQFF
V gene: TRBV14; J gene: TRBJ2-2; D gene: .; CDR3 DNA: TGTGCCAGCAGCCATTCCCAAAAGTCAAGTAAACCCGGGGAGCTGTTTTTT; CDR3 protein: CASSHSQKSSKPGELFF